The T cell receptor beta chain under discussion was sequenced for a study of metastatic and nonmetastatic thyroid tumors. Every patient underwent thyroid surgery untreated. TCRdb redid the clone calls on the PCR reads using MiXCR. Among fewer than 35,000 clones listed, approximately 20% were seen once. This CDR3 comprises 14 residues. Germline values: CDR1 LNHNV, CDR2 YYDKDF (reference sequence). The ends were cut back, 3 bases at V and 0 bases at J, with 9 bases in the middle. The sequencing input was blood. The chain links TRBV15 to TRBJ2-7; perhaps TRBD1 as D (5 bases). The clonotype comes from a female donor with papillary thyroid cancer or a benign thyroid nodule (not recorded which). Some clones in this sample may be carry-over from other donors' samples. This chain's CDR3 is CATSSRRGSYEQYF. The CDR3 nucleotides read TGTGCCACCAGCAGTCGAAGGGGCTCCTACGAGCAGTACTTC.